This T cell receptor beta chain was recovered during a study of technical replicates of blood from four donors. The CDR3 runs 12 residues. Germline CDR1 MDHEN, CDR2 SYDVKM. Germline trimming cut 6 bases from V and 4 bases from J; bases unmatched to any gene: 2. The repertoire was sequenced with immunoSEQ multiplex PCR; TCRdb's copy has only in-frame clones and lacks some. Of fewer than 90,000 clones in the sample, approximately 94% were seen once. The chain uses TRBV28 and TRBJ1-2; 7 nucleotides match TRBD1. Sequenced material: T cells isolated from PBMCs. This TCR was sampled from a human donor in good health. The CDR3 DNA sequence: TGTGCCAGCAGGGACAGGCGCTATGGCTACACCTTC. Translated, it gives CASRDRRYGYTF.